Shown below are 6 T cell receptor beta chains from a single sample sequenced in a study of cytomegalovirus exposure and HLA in healthy donors (dated by TCRdb to 2015 to 2018). Libraries were prepared through the immunoSEQ multiplex PCR assay. A mixture of 60 forward primers for TCR Vbeta segments and 13 reverse primers for TCR Jbeta segments was used in the multiplex PCR. TCRdb stores this immuneACCESS table with in-frame sequences only. Part of the clones is absent; in the studies checked, under half of the shortfall reflects unresolved V genes, and no reason is known for the rest. This sample's records show roughly 27,000 clones. The top ten hold over 0.55% of the sample. Source material: PBMCs. These TCRs come from a man aged 30 to 39 in good health and CMV-seronegative.

The V call is TRBV6-5, the J call TRBJ2-6; 7 positions match TRBD2. There are 16 residues in the CDR3. Germline CDR1 and CDR2: MNHEY and SVGAGI. The V gene end was trimmed by 0 bases and the J gene end by 2 bases; junction bases not matched to a gene: 1. CDR3 residues: CASSYSGGAGANVLTF. CDR3 in DNA: TGTGCCAGCAGTTACTCGGGGGGGGCTGGGGCCAACGTCCTGACTTTC.

The chain couples TRBV4-3 to TRBJ2-5; D is possibly TRBD1 (5 bases). In germline, CDR1 is LGHNA, CDR2 YSLEER. The germline V and J ends were trimmed by 0 bases and 3 bases, with 5 bases remaining between them. There are 13 residues in the CDR3. DNA of the CDR3: TGCGCCAGCAGCCAAGACAGGGAAGAGACCCAGTACTTC. Translating gives CASSQDREETQYF.

This chain uses TRBV7-9 with TRBJ2-7; a weak D match, TRBD1 (6 bases). This CDR3 has 14 residues. V was pared by 2 bases and J by 3 bases, with 11 bases between. The germline CDR1 and CDR2 sequences are SEHNR and FQNEAQ (reference sequence). CDR3 region: CASSLHRESYEQYF. The CDR3 bases are TGTGCCAGCAGCTTACACAGGGAAAGCTACGAGCAGTACTTC.

The chain carries TRBV7-9 and TRBJ2-3, with TRBD2 identical over 7 bases. CDR1 and CDR2 from the germline V gene are SEHNR and FQNEAQ (reference sequence). This CDR3 region has 11 residues. The V gene end was trimmed by 4 bases and the J gene end by 8 bases; junction bases not matched to a gene: 0. The CDR3 DNA reads as TGTGCCAGCAGCTCGGGAGGTACGCAGTATTTT. It encodes CASSSGGTQYF.

The chain links TRBV7-9 to TRBJ2-1; TRBD2 matches 10 bases. The length of the CDR3 is 19 residues. Germline loops: CDR1 SEHNR, CDR2 FQNEAQ (reference sequence). J was trimmed by 6 bases and V by 1 base; bases with no gene match: 15. This CDR3 reads CASSLELLAGVTPSNEQFF. As DNA, the CDR3 is TGTGCCAGCAGCTTAGAACTGCTAGCGGGAGTAACCCCAAGCAATGAGCAGTTCTTC.

The chain is built from TRBV6-1 and TRBJ1-1, with TRBD1 matching 7 bases. The CDR3 has 13 residues. The V and J ends lost 11 bases and 4 bases, in that order; junction bases with no gene match: 10. CDR1 and CDR2 from the germline V gene are MNHNS and SASEGT. The chain's CDR3 is CAGQGGTRTEAFF. The CDR3 region has the DNA TGTGCCGGCCAGGGGGGAACGCGCACTGAAGCTTTCTTT.